This TCR beta chain emerged from a study of shared clonotypes between healthy human individuals. The J segment lost 4 bases and the V segment lost 5 bases, leaving 5 bases of the junction unmatched. Looked up from germline, CDR1 is SGHAT and CDR2 is FQNNGV. The CDR3 runs to 14 residues. The authors divided CD4+ cells into CD45RA+ naive and CD45RA-negative memory subsets. Profiled with immunoSEQ multiplex PCR; TCRdb holds only in-frame clones, not every one. The data show over 850,000 clones, 78% seen once. The sequence was obtained from a man aged 18 to 29 in good health. Some clones in this sample may be carry-over from other donors' samples. The chain combines TRBV11-2 with TRBJ1-3, with 7 positions matching TRBD1. Sequenced sample: memory CD4+ T cells from PBMCs. Subset meaning: CD45RA-negative fraction. The CDR3 is CASSAVRGGNTIYF. The DNA of the CDR3 is TGTGCCAGCAGCGCCGTCAGGGGGGGAAACACCATATATTTT.